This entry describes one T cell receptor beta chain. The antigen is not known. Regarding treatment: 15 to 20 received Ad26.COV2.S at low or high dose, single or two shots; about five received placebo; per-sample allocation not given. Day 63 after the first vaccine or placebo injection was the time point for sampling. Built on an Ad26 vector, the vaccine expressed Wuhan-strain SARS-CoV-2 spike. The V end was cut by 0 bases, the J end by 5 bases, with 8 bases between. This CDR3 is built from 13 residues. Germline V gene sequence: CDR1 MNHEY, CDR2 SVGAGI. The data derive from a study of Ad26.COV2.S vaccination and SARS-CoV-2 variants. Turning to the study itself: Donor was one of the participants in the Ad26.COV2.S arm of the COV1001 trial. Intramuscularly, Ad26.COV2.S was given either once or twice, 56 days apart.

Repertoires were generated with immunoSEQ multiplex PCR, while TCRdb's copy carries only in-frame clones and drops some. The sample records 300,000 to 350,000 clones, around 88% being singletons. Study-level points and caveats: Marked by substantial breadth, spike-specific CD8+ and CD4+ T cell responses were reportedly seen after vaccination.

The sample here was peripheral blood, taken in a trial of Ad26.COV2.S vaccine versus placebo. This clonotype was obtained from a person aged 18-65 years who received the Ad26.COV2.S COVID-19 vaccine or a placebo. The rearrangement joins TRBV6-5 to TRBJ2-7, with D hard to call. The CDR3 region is CASSYSRTDEQYF. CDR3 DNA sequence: TGTGCCAGCAGTTACTCTCGGACGGACGAGCAGTACTTC.